This T cell receptor beta chain was captured by sequencing in a study of CD8 T cells in Susac syndrome. Reverse transcription used 0.5 to 1 ug RNA and random hexamers. TCRdb re-called the immunoSEQ multiplex PCR reads with MiXCR, one entry per CDR3 protein. The sample carries 150,000 or so distinct CDR3 sequences, about 96% recorded once. Germline trimming cut 6 bases from V and 0 bases from J; bases unmatched to any gene: 6. The CDR3 loop spans 14 amino acids. Germline V lookup: CDR1 SQVTM, CDR2 ANQGSEA. Source material: CD4+ T cells from PBMCs. This sequence was found in a human donor with Susac syndrome. V is TRBV29-1 and J is TRBJ1-1; 8 bases match TRBD1. The CDR3: CSVARGRVNTEAFF. The DNA of the CDR3 is TGCAGCGTCGCCAGGGGGCGAGTGAACACTGAAGCTTTCTTT.